This T cell receptor (beta chain) was identified during a study of quantifying T cell responses using KT2 cells. Study context: RNA was reverse transcribed with TCR alpha and beta constant-region primers.

The cDNA 3' end received a ligated oligonucleotide with a UMI. The first PCR ran about 4 cycles with an equimolar RC1.1 and RC1.2 beta primer mix. TCRdb analysed the UMI-ligation and nested PCR reads with MiXCR anew, one entry per CDR3 protein. The data contain tens of thousands of distinct CDR3 sequences, more than 9% of them seen just once; the ten biggest clones take up around a tenth. KT2, a clone with a known TCR, was spiked into unfractionated PBMC. This clonotype was counted at least ten times. The receptor was isolated from a human donor. Material for sequencing was PBMCs spiked with cells of the T cell clone KT2.

The CDR3 protein is CASSKAVTSTDTQYF. Here the CDR3 DNA reads TGTGCCAGCAGCAAAGCCGTGACTAGCACAGATACGCAGTATTTT. V usage is TRBV5-4 and J usage is TRBJ2-3; D ambiguous. Germline V gene data show CDR1 as SGHNT and CDR2 as YYREEE (reference sequence). The ends were cut back, 4 bases at V and 0 bases at J, with 12 bases in the middle. This CDR3 comprises 15 residues.